This T cell receptor (beta chain) stems from a study of T cell responses to AZD1222 COVID-19 vaccine. Profiled with immunoSEQ multiplex PCR; TCRdb holds only in-frame clones, not every one. The sample holds over 110,000 clones, 75% to 90% seen once. Per the germline V gene, CDR1 is SGDLS and CDR2 is YYNGEE. This CDR3 is 16 amino acids long. The ends lost 4 bases at V and 11 bases at J; junction bases unmatched: 14. About this clone itself: What it recognizes is unknown.

Overall study findings and caveats: At 160-218 and 743-854, vaccine-associated CD4 TCRs were dominant, and they spanned spike.

The chain has TRBV9 and TRBJ1-3; 11 bases agree with TRBD1. The clonotype originates from an adult in good health. This material consisted of peripheral blood, taken on day 0 of AZD1222 vaccination. The CDR3: CASSLSRDRGFSAIYF. CDR3 sequence (DNA): TGTGCCAGCAGCCTTAGCCGGGACAGGGGGTTCTCAGCCATATATTTT.